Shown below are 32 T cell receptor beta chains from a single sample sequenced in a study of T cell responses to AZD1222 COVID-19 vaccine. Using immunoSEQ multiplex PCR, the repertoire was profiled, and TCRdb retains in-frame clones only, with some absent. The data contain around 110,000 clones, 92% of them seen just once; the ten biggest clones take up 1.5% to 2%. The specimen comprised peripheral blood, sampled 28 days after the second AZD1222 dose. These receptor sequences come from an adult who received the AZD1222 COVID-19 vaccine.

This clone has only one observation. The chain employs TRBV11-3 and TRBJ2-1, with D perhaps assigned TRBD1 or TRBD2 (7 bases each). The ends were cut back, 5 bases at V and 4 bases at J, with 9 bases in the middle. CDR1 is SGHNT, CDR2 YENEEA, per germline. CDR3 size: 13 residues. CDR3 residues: CASSQGGYNEQFF. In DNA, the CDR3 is TGTGCCAGCAGCCAGGGGGGGTACAATGAGCAGTTCTTC.

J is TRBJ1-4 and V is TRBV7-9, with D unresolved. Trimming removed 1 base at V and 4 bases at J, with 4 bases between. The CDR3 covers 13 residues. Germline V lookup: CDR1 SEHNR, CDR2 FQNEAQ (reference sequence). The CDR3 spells CASSLGINEKLFF. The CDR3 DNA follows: TGTGCCAGCAGCTTAGGCATTAATGAAAAACTGTTTTTT.

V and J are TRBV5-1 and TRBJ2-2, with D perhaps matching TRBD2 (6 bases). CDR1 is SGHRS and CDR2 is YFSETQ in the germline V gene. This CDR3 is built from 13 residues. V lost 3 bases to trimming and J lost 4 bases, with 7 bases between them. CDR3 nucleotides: TGCGCCAGCAGCTCGGAGGGCACCGGGGAGCTGTTTTTT. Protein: CASSSEGTGELFF.

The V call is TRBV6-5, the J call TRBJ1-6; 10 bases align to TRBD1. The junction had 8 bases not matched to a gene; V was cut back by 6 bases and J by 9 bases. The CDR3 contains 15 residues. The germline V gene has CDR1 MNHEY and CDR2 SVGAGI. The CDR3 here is CASRGGTGESSPLHF. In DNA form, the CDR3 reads TGTGCCAGCAGAGGGGGGACAGGGGAGTCTTCACCCCTCCACTTT.

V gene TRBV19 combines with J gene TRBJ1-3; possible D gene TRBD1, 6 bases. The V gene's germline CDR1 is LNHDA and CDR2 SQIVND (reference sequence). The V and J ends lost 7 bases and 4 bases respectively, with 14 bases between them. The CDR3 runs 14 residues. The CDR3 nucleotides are TGTGCCAGTACCCCAACAGGGACCGGAAACACCATATATTTT. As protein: CASTPTGTGNTIYF.

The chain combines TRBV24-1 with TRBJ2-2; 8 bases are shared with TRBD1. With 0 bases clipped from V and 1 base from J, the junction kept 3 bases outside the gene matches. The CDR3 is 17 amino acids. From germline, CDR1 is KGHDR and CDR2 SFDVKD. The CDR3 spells CATSDLDRGVNTGELFF. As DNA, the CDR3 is TGTGCCACCAGTGATTTGGACAGGGGAGTGAACACCGGGGAGCTGTTTTTT.

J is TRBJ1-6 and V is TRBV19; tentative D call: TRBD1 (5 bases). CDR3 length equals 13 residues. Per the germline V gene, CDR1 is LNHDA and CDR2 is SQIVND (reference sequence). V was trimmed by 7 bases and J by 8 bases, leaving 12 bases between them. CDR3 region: CASTTKGDSPLHF. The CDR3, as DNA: TGTGCCAGTACTACAAAAGGGGATTCACCCCTCCACTTT.

The CDR3 DNA reads as TGTGCCAGTAGTGTCGGGACAGGGAGGAACACTGAAGCTTTCTTT. As protein: CASSVGTGRNTEAFF. The chain couples TRBV19 to TRBJ1-1, with 9 bases fitting TRBD1. The J segment lost 1 base and the V segment lost 5 bases, leaving 5 bases of the junction unmatched. Germline CDR1 reads LNHDA; CDR2 reads SQIVND (reference sequence). The CDR3 is 15 residues long.

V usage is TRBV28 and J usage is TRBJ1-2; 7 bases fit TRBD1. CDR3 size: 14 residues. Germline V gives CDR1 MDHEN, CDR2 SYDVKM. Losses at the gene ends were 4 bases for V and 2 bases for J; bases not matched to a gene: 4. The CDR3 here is CASSSLTGNYGYTF. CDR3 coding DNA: TGTGCCAGCAGTTCCCTGACAGGGAACTATGGCTACACCTTC.

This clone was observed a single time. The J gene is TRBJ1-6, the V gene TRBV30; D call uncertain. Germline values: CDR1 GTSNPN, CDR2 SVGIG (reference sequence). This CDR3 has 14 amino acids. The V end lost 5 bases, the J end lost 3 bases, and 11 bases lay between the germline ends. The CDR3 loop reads CAWWPAGYNSPLHF. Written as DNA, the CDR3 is TGTGCCTGGTGGCCGGCAGGCTATAATTCACCCCTCCACTTT.

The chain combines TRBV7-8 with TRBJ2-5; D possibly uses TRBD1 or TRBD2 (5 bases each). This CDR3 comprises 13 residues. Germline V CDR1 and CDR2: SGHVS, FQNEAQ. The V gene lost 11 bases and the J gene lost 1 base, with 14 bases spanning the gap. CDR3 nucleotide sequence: TGTGCCGGACAAAGCGGAGCCCAAGAGACCCAGTACTTC. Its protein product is CAGQSGAQETQYF.

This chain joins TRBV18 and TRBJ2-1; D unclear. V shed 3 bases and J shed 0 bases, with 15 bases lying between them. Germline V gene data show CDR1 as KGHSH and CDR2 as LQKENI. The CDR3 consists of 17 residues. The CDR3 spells CASSPLSPGSSYNEQFF. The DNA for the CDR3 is TGTGCCAGCTCACCCCTATCGCCGGGCAGCTCCTACAATGAGCAGTTCTTC.

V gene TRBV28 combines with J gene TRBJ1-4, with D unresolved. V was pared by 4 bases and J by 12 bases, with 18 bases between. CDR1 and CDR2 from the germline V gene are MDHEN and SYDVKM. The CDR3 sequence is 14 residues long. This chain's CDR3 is CASSSQGLPWELFF. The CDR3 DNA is TGTGCCAGCAGTTCCCAAGGACTGCCTTGGGAACTGTTTTTT.

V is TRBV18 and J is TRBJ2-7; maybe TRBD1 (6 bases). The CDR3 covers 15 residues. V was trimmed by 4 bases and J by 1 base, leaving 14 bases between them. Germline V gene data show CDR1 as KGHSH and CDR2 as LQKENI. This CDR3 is CASSLRGRGSYEQYF. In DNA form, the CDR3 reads TGTGCCAGCTCACTCCGTGGCAGGGGTTCCTACGAGCAGTACTTC.

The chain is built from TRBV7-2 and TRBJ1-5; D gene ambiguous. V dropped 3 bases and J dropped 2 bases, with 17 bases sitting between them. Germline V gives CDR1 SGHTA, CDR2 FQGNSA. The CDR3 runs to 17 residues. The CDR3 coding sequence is TGTGCCAGCAGCTTCCGCAGGTCAACGATTGGCAATCAGCCCCAGCATTTT. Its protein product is CASSFRRSTIGNQPQHF.

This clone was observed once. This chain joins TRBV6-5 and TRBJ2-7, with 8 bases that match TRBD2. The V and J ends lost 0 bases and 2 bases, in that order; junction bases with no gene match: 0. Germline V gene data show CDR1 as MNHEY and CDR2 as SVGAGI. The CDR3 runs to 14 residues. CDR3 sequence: CASSYSRGAYEQYF. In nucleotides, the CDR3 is TGTGCCAGCAGTTACTCGCGGGGGGCCTACGAGCAGTACTTC.

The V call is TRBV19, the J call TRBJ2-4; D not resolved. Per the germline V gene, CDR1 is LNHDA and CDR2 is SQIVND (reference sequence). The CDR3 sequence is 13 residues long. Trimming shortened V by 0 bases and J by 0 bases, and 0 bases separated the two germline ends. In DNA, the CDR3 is TGTGCCAGTAGTATAGAAGCCAAAAACATTCAGTACTTC. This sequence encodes CASSIEAKNIQYF.

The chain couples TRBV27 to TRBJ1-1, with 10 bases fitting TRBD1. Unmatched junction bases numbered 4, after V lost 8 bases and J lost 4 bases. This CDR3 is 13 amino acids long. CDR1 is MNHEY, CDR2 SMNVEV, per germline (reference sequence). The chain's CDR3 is CASRDRGGTEAFF. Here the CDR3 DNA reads TGTGCCAGCCGGGACAGGGGTGGCACTGAAGCTTTCTTT.

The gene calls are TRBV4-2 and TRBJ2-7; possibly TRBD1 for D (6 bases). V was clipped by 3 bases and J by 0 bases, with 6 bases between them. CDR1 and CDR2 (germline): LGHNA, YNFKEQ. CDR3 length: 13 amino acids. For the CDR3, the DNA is TGTGCCAGCAGCCAGGGGGCCTCCTACGAGCAGTACTTC. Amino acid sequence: CASSQGASYEQYF.

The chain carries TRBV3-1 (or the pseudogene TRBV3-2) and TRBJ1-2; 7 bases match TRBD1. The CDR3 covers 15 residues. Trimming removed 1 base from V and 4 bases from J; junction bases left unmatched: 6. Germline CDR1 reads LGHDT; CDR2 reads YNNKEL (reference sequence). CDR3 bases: TGTGCCAGCAGCCAAGCCGCGGGACAGCTCTATGGCTACACCTTC. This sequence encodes CASSQAAGQLYGYTF.

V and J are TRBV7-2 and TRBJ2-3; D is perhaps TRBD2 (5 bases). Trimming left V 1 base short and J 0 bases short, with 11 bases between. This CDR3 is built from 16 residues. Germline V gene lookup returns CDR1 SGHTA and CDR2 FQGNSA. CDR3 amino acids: CASSLVSSLSTDTQYF. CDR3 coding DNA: TGTGCCAGCAGCTTAGTGTCTAGCTTAAGCACAGATACGCAGTATTTT.

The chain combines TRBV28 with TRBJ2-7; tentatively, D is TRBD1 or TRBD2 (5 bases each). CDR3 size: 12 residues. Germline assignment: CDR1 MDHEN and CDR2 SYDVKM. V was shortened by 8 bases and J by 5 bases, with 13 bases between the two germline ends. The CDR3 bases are TGTGCCAGCCTAGGACGGGACCACGAGCAGTACTTC. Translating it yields CASLGRDHEQYF.

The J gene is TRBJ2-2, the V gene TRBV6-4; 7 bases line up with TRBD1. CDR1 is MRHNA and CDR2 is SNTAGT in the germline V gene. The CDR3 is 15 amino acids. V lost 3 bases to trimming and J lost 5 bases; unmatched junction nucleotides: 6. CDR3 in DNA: TGTGCCAGCAGTGATGGCCAGACAGGGACCGGGGAGCTGTTTTTT. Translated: CASSDGQTGTGELFF.

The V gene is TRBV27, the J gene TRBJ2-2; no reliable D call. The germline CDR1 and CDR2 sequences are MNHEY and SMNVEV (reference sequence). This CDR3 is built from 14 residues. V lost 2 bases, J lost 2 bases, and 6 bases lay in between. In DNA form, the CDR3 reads TGTGCCAGCAGTTTAGGATTCAACACCGGGGAGCTGTTTTTT. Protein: CASSLGFNTGELFF.

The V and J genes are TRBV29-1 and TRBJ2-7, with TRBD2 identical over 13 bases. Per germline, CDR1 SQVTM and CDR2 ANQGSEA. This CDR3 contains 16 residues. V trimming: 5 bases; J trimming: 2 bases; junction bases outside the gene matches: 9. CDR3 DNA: TGCAGCGTTAAACTGGGACTAGCGGGATCAACCTACGAGCAGTACTTC. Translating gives CSVKLGLAGSTYEQYF.

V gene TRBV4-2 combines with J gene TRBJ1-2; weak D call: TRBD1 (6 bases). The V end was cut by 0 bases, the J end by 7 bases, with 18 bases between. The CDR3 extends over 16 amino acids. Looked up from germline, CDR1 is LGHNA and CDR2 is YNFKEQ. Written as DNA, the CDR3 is TGTGCCAGCAGCCAAGAAGGGACACCCTACGATGGTGGCTACACCTTC. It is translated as CASSQEGTPYDGGYTF.

This CDR3 is CASSPRDRVEGLQFF. In DNA, the CDR3 is TGTGCCAGCTCACCACGGGACAGAGTCGAAGGACTGCAGTTCTTC. The chain uses TRBV18 and TRBJ2-1; TRBD1 aligns across 7 bases. The CDR3 contains 15 residues. Trimming cost V 1 base and J 12 bases; bases outside gene matches: 12. CDR1 and CDR2 from the germline V gene are KGHSH and LQKENI.

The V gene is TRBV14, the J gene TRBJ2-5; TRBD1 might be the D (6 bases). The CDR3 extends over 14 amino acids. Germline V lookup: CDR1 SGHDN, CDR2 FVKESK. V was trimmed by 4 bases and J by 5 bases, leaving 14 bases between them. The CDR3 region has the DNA TGTGCCAGCAGCCTCCTACAGGGTATGGAGACCCAGTACTTC. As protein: CASSLLQGMETQYF.

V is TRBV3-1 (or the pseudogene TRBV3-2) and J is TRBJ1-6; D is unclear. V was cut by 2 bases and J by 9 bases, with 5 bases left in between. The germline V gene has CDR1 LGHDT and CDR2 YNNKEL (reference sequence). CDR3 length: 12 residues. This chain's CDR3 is CASSQPSSPLHF. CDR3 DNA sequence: TGTGCCAGCAGCCAACCGAGTTCACCCCTCCACTTT.

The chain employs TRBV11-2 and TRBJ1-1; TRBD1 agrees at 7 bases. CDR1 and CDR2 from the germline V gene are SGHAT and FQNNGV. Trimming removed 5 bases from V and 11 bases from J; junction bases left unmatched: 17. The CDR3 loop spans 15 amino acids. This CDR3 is CASSPPSRDSLKAFF. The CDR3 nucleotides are TGTGCCAGCAGCCCACCATCCCGGGACAGTTTAAAGGCTTTCTTT. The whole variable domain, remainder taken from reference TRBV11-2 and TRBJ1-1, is EAGVAQSPRYKIIEKRQSVAFWCNPISGHATLYWYQQILGQGPKLLIQFQNNGVVDDSQLPKDRFSAERLKGVDSTLKIQPAKLEDSAVYLCASSPPSRDSLKAFFGQGTRLTVV.

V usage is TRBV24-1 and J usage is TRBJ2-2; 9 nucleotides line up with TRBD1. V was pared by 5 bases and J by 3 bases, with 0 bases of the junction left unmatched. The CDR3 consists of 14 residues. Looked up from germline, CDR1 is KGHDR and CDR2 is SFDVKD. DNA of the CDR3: TGTGCCACCAGTGGGGACAGGGACACCGGGGAGCTGTTTTTT. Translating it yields CATSGDRDTGELFF.

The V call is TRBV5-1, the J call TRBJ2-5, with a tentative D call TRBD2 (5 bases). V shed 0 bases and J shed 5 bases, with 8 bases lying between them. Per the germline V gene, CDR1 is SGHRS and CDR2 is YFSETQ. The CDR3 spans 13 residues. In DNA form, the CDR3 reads TGCGCCAGCAGCTTGGAACTAGTGGAGACCCAGTACTTC. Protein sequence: CASSLELVETQYF. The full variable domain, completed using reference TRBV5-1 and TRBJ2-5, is KAGVTQTPRYLIKTRGQQVTLSCSPISGHRSVSWYQQTPGQGLQFLFEYFSETQRNKGNFPGRFSGRQFSNSRSEMNVSTLELGDSALYLCASSLELVETQYFGPGTRLLVL.